This is a list of T cell receptor beta chains from one sample in a study of cytomegalovirus exposure and HLA in healthy donors. TCRdb keeps only in-frame clones here, not all; method: immunoSEQ multiplex PCR. Of approximately 100,000 clones detected, about 74% appear once; the ten largest clones hold about 4.5%. Sequenced material: PBMCs. The origin of the receptors is a young woman in good health and CMV-seropositive. The CDR3 runs from the conserved cysteine through the conserved F or W. The order of the fields is J gene, CDR3 length, V gene, CDR3 protein.

>TRBJ2-7|15|TRBV11-2
CASSITSGEIYEQYF
>TRBJ2-7|14|TRBV7-2
CASSSRTPPYEQYF
>TRBJ2-3|15|TRBV2
CASSDPGGRLATQYF
>TRBJ2-3|16|TRBV4-3
CASSPTSGRALDTQYF
>TRBJ2-3|17|TRBV28
CASSFYGTSGRTDTQYF
>TRBJ2-1|16|TRBV7-2
CASSPRTGARYNEQFF
>-|14|TRBV2
CASSDPGSSYEQYF
>TRBJ1-2|17|TRBV7-3
CASSLWPDLGGRYGYTF
>TRBJ1-5|15|TRBV28
CASSFLDRESQPQHF
>TRBJ1-3|14|TRBV5-1
CASSFRDRGNPIYF
>TRBJ2-7|15|TRBV6-5
CASRFRGWPDWEQYF
>TRBJ1-2|15|TRBV4-3
CASSLTTAANYGYTF
>-|14|TRBV5-1
CASSWTGDGYEQYF
>TRBJ2-7|16|TRBV10-3
CAISESVGRGKDEQYF
>-|16|TRBV28
CASRIWTGGATGELFF
>TRBJ2-7|11|TRBV20-1
CSARVGSEQYF
>TRBJ2-7|16|TRBV5-1
CASSLDGQVLFYEQYF
>TRBJ1-5|15|TRBV29-1
CSVVERETSNQPQHF
>TRBJ1-1|14|TRBV4-3
CASRPGTGGSEAFF
>TRBJ2-7|15|TRBV10-2
CASSESAGGGYEQYF
>TRBJ1-1|14|TRBV6-6
CASSPAGWNTEAFF
>TRBJ2-5|13|TRBV29-1
CSSRDSRGETQYF